A selection of T cell receptor beta chains follows, all from one sample in a study of blood T cell repertoires in COVID-19. The table came from immunoSEQ multiplex PCR; TCRdb's copy has only in-frame clones and leaves some out. The repertoire holds under 350,000 clones, with about four fifths as singletons. The sequenced sample was peripheral blood. The origin of the receptors is a woman in her forties or fifties who had recovered from COVID-19. Each CDR3 is given with its conserved first and last residue. Each record gives: D gene, V gene, J gene, clone size, CDR3 length, CDR3 protein, CDR3 DNA. The D gene is left open where the match is weak. Rows give clone size only sometimes, using once, few, many, or a class for an expanded clone.

D gene: NA; V gene: TRBV19; J gene: TRBJ1-1; clone size: NA; CDR3 length: 14; CDR3 protein: CASSPDRMNTEAFF; CDR3 DNA: TGTGCCAGTAGCCCCGACAGGATGAACACTGAAGCTTTCTTT
D gene: TRBD1; V gene: TRBV9; J gene: TRBJ2-7; clone size: once; CDR3 length: 14; CDR3 protein: CASSVGTGPREQYF; CDR3 DNA: TGTGCCAGCAGCGTAGGGACAGGCCCACGGGAGCAGTACTTC
D gene: TRBD1; V gene: TRBV7-2; J gene: TRBJ2-7; clone size: few; CDR3 length: 13; CDR3 protein: CASSWTGGYEQYF; CDR3 DNA: TGTGCCAGCAGCTGGACAGGGGGCTACGAGCAGTACTTC
D gene: NA; V gene: TRBV7-9; J gene: TRBJ1-5; clone size: NA; CDR3 length: 13; CDR3 protein: CASSLGGVQPQHF; CDR3 DNA: TGTGCCAGCAGCTTAGGAGGTGTGCAGCCCCAGCATTTT
D gene: TRBD2; V gene: TRBV7-8; J gene: TRBJ2-1; clone size: NA; CDR3 length: 15; CDR3 protein: CASSLVWTSYNEQFF; CDR3 DNA: TGTGCCAGCAGCTTAGTATGGACTAGCTACAATGAGCAGTTCTTC
D gene: TRBD2; V gene: TRBV5-8; J gene: TRBJ2-2; clone size: few; CDR3 length: 17; CDR3 protein: CASSLARKSGGTGELFF; CDR3 DNA: TGTGCCAGCAGCTTGGCTAGGAAGAGCGGGGGGACCGGGGAGCTGTTTTTT
D gene: TRBD1; V gene: TRBV11-1; J gene: TRBJ1-1; clone size: many; CDR3 length: 14; CDR3 protein: CASSSDRENTEAFF; CDR3 DNA: TGTGCCAGCAGTTCCGACAGGGAGAACACTGAAGCTTTCTTT
D gene: TRBD1; V gene: TRBV4-1; J gene: TRBJ1-4; clone size: NA; CDR3 length: 18; CDR3 protein: CASSQDLSGTGSYEKLFF; CDR3 DNA: TGCGCCAGCAGCCAAGATCTTAGCGGGACAGGGTCCTATGAAAAACTGTTTTTT
D gene: NA; V gene: TRBV2; J gene: TRBJ2-2; clone size: NA; CDR3 length: 11; CDR3 protein: CASSYAGELFF; CDR3 DNA: TGTGCCAGCAGTTATGCCGGGGAGCTGTTTTTT
D gene: TRBD2; V gene: TRBV5-4; J gene: TRBJ2-7; clone size: NA; CDR3 length: 13; CDR3 protein: CASSLGLALEQYF; CDR3 DNA: TGTGCCAGCAGCTTGGGACTAGCGCTCGAGCAGTACTTC
D gene: NA; V gene: TRBV7-3; J gene: TRBJ2-3; clone size: once; CDR3 length: 15; CDR3 protein: CASSKAGYGTDTQYF; CDR3 DNA: TGTGCCAGCAGCAAAGCGGGTTACGGCACAGATACGCAGTATTTT
D gene: NA; V gene: TRBV9; J gene: TRBJ2-1; clone size: NA; CDR3 length: 15; CDR3 protein: CASSVGQGIYNEQFF; CDR3 DNA: TGTGCCAGCAGCGTAGGTCAGGGAATATACAATGAGCAGTTCTTC
D gene: NA; V gene: TRBV7-2; J gene: TRBJ1-2; clone size: NA; CDR3 length: 15; CDR3 protein: CASSLAAGLNYGYTF; CDR3 DNA: TGTGCCAGCAGCTTAGCAGCAGGGTTAAACTATGGCTACACCTTC
D gene: TRBD1; V gene: TRBV10-3; J gene: TRBJ1-2; clone size: NA; CDR3 length: 19; CDR3 protein: CAISEVTGGVDPANYGYTF; CDR3 DNA: TGTGCCATCAGTGAGGTGACAGGGGGTGTTGACCCAGCTAACTATGGCTACACCTTC
D gene: TRBD2; V gene: TRBV5-1; J gene: TRBJ2-3; clone size: NA; CDR3 length: 15; CDR3 protein: CASSSSGYSTDTQYF; CDR3 DNA: TGCGCCAGCAGCTCTAGCGGATACTCCACAGATACGCAGTATTTT
D gene: TRBD1; V gene: TRBV6-2/TRBV6-3; J gene: TRBJ2-7; clone size: NA; CDR3 length: 14; CDR3 protein: CASSRTGSTSEQYF; CDR3 DNA: TGTGCCAGCAGCAGGACAGGATCGACAAGCGAGCAGTACTTC
D gene: NA; V gene: TRBV4-3; J gene: TRBJ2-2; clone size: NA; CDR3 length: 15; CDR3 protein: CASSQEWGEREELFF; CDR3 DNA: TGCGCCAGCAGCCAAGAATGGGGGGAGAGGGAGGAGCTGTTTTTT
D gene: NA; V gene: TRBV10-3; J gene: TRBJ2-7; clone size: NA; CDR3 length: 13; CDR3 protein: CATGGGSGYEQYF; CDR3 DNA: TGTGCCACCGGAGGGGGCTCGGGGTACGAGCAGTACTTC
D gene: TRBD1; V gene: TRBV6-5; J gene: TRBJ1-2; clone size: NA; CDR3 length: 16; CDR3 protein: CASSYSPHDRVYGYTF; CDR3 DNA: TGTGCCAGCAGTTACTCCCCCCATGACAGGGTCTATGGCTACACCTTC
D gene: NA; V gene: TRBV7-8; J gene: TRBJ1-1; clone size: once; CDR3 length: 13; CDR3 protein: CASSFLGGTEAFF; CDR3 DNA: TGTGCCAGCAGCTTTCTGGGGGGGACTGAAGCTTTCTTT
D gene: TRBD1; V gene: TRBV5-1; J gene: TRBJ1-5; clone size: NA; CDR3 length: 15; CDR3 protein: CASSLSGQGDQPQHF; CDR3 DNA: TGCGCCAGCAGCTTGAGCGGACAGGGCGATCAGCCCCAGCATTTT
D gene: NA; V gene: TRBV19; J gene: TRBJ2-1; clone size: NA; CDR3 length: 17; CDR3 protein: CASSIAPSRGSYNEQFF; CDR3 DNA: TGTGCCAGTAGTATTGCCCCTTCTAGAGGTAGCTACAATGAGCAGTTCTTC
D gene: TRBD1; V gene: TRBV28; J gene: TRBJ2-7; clone size: NA; CDR3 length: 14; CDR3 protein: CASSLYRGTYEQYF; CDR3 DNA: TGTGCCAGCAGTTTATACAGGGGGACCTACGAGCAGTACTTC
D gene: NA; V gene: TRBV21-1; J gene: TRBJ2-2; clone size: NA; CDR3 length: 17; CDR3 protein: CASSNEYSGRGPGELFF; CDR3 DNA: TGTGCCAGCAGCAATGAATATAGCGGGAGGGGTCCCGGGGAGCTGTTTTTT
D gene: NA; V gene: TRBV23-1; J gene: TRBJ2-2; clone size: NA; CDR3 length: 14; CDR3 protein: CASSQPQGSGELFF; CDR3 DNA: TGCGCCAGCAGTCAACCCCAGGGAAGCGGGGAGCTGTTTTTT
D gene: NA; V gene: TRBV3-1/TRBV3-2; J gene: TRBJ2-5; clone size: once; CDR3 length: 12; CDR3 protein: CASSLGRETQYF; CDR3 DNA: TGTGCCAGCAGCCTGGGCAGGGAGACCCAGTACTTC
D gene: NA; V gene: TRBV7-3; J gene: TRBJ2-1; clone size: NA; CDR3 length: 19; CDR3 protein: CASSLNPPLGVGSYNEQFF; CDR3 DNA: TGTGCCAGCAGCTTAAACCCCCCTCTAGGGGTTGGATCCTACAATGAGCAGTTCTTC
D gene: NA; V gene: TRBV28; J gene: TRBJ1-1; clone size: NA; CDR3 length: 16; CDR3 protein: CASSFSQSAFATEAFF; CDR3 DNA: TGTGCCAGCAGTTTTAGCCAGTCCGCCTTCGCGACTGAAGCTTTCTTT
D gene: NA; V gene: TRBV9; J gene: TRBJ1-5; clone size: NA; CDR3 length: 15; CDR3 protein: CASSPGEGNNQPQHF; CDR3 DNA: TGTGCCAGCAGCCCCGGGGAGGGGAACAATCAGCCCCAGCATTTT
D gene: NA; V gene: TRBV4-3; J gene: TRBJ1-2; clone size: few; CDR3 length: 13; CDR3 protein: CASSQDTGYGYTF; CDR3 DNA: TGCGCCAGCAGCCAAGATACAGGGTATGGCTACACCTTC
D gene: NA; V gene: TRBV9; J gene: TRBJ2-6; clone size: NA; CDR3 length: 16; CDR3 protein: CASSGGHTSGANVLTF; CDR3 DNA: TGTGCCAGCAGCGGGGGACATACCTCTGGGGCCAACGTCCTGACTTTC
D gene: TRBD1; V gene: TRBV11-1; J gene: TRBJ1-4; clone size: NA; CDR3 length: 16; CDR3 protein: CASSTSRQGVNEKLFF; CDR3 DNA: TGTGCCAGCAGCACGAGCCGACAGGGCGTTAATGAAAAACTGTTTTTT